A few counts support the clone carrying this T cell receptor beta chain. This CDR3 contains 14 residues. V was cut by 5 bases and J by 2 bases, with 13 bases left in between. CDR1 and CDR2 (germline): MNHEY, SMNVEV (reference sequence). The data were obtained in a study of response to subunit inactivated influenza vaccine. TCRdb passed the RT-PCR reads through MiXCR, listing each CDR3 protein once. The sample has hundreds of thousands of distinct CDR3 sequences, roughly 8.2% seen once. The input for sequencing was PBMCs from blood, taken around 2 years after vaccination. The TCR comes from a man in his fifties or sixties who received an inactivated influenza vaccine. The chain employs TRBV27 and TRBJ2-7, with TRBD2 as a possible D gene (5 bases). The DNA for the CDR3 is TGTGCCAGCAGTCGTCTTGGAGGCGCCTACGAGCAGTACTTC. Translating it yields CASSRLGGAYEQYF.